The 32 T cell receptor beta chains presented below share a single source sample, sequenced in a study of PD-1 blockade in classical Hodgkin lymphoma. The data were produced by immunoSEQ multiplex PCR, yet TCRdb's version contains in-frame clones alone and is incomplete. The sample has 25,000 to 30,000 clones; approximately 70% are singletons. Relapse after autologous stem cell transplantation occurred in every patient, and brentuximab vedotin exposure varied. This specimen was peripheral blood mononuclear cells (PBMCs), taken before the second cycle of nivolumab. These TCRs come from a human donor with classical Hodgkin lymphoma.

In this sample, this clone turned up once. This chain joins TRBV27 and TRBJ2-2; 7 bases map to TRBD1. This CDR3 is built from 15 residues. After removal of 4 bases from V and 7 bases from J, the junction contained 9 bases not matched to a gene. Per germline, CDR1 MNHEY and CDR2 SMNVEV (reference sequence). In nucleotides, the CDR3 is TGTGCCAGCAGTTACACGACAGGGTCCGGCGGGGAGCTGTTTTTT. Translation: CASSYTTGSGGELFF.

The chain carries TRBV19 and TRBJ2-7; D ambiguous. Germline V gene lookup returns CDR1 LNHDA and CDR2 SQIVND (reference sequence). V was clipped by 3 bases and J by 2 bases, with 11 bases between them. This CDR3 comprises 14 residues. The CDR3: CASSILGIPYEQYF. As DNA, the CDR3 is TGTGCCAGTAGTATCTTAGGGATCCCCTACGAGCAGTACTTC.

CDR3 coding DNA: TGCAGCGTTGAAGTGCGTTCAGGGGGCGAGCAGTACTTC. Protein: CSVEVRSGGEQYF. The V gene is TRBV29-1, the J gene TRBJ2-7; 7 bases are shared with TRBD1. The germline V gene has CDR1 SQVTM and CDR2 ANQGSEA. V lost 1 base to trimming and J lost 6 bases; unmatched junction nucleotides: 6. The CDR3 has 13 residues.

The gene calls are TRBV7-2 and TRBJ2-6, with 7 bases lining up with TRBD1. Germline assignment: CDR1 SGHTA and CDR2 FQGNSA. J was trimmed by 5 bases and V by 4 bases; bases with no gene match: 5. The CDR3 loop spans 15 amino acids. CDR3 amino acids: CASSSRQGWANVLTF. As DNA, the CDR3 is TGTGCCAGCAGCTCCCGACAGGGATGGGCCAACGTCCTGACTTTC.

The chain employs TRBV28 and TRBJ1-2; D is uncertain. The V and J ends lost 7 bases and 0 bases respectively, with 12 bases between them. The CDR3 totals 14 residues. Looked up from germline, CDR1 is MDHEN and CDR2 is SYDVKM. The CDR3 loop reads CASNSGGANYGYTF. The CDR3 nucleotides read TGTGCCAGCAACTCGGGTGGGGCTAACTATGGCTACACCTTC.

The rearrangement uses TRBV7-9 and TRBJ2-1; a weak D match, TRBD1 (5 bases). V was trimmed by 4 bases and J by 4 bases, leaving 8 bases between them. This CDR3 has 13 residues. Germline V gene sequence: CDR1 SEHNR, CDR2 FQNEAQ (reference sequence). The DNA of the CDR3 is TGTGCCAGCAGCTCGACAGAGTACAATGAGCAGTTCTTC. Encoded protein: CASSSTEYNEQFF.

This chain joins TRBV5-1 and TRBJ1-4; 10 positions agree with TRBD1. Germline trimming cut 4 bases from V and 8 bases from J; bases unmatched to any gene: 5. This CDR3 region has 14 residues. In germline, CDR1 is SGHRS, CDR2 YFSETQ. The CDR3 DNA follows: TGCGCCAGCAGCCGACAGGGGGCTGACGAAAAACTGTTTTTT. Its protein is CASSRQGADEKLFF.

This sequence joins TRBV5-1 and TRBJ2-6; TRBD1 matches at 8 bases. Germline trimming cut 1 base from V and 1 base from J; bases unmatched to any gene: 10. CDR3 length equals 19 residues. Per germline, CDR1 SGHRS and CDR2 YFSETQ. In nucleotides, the CDR3 is TGCGCCAGCAGCTTGTCGGCAGGACAGGGAATTTCTGGGGCCAACGTCCTGACTTTC. Translation gives CASSLSAGQGISGANVLTF.

The chain employs TRBV6-6 and TRBJ2-7, with a weak D call TRBD1 (6 bases). CDR1 MNHNY and CDR2 SVGAGI come from the germline V gene (reference sequence). This CDR3 region has 14 residues. Trimming removed 7 bases from V and 0 bases from J, with 13 bases in between. CDR3 protein: CASTPTTGSYEQYF. CDR3 bases: TGTGCCAGCACTCCAACGACAGGCTCCTACGAGCAGTACTTC.

This clone has only one observation. The chain joins TRBV7-2 to TRBJ2-7; D gene unclear. V was shortened by 1 base and J by 2 bases, with 15 bases between the two germline ends. The CDR3 is 16 amino acids. Germline CDR1 is SGHTA and CDR2 is FQGNSA. In DNA, the CDR3 is TGTGCCAGCAGCTTAGAATCGGGTCGCCTAACCTACGAGCAGTACTTC. Translated: CASSLESGRLTYEQYF.

V gene TRBV4-3 combines with J gene TRBJ1-2, with a possible D match to TRBD1 (5 bases). V lost 0 bases to trimming and J lost 8 bases, with 16 bases between them. Germline values: CDR1 LGHNA, CDR2 YSLEER. The CDR3 loop spans 15 amino acids. Written as DNA, the CDR3 is TGCGCCAGCAGCCAAGATGGGGGACCGCCCTCGGGCTACACCTTC. It yields the protein CASSQDGGPPSGYTF.

J is TRBJ2-3 and V is TRBV6-5; 11 bases are a match to TRBD2. CDR1 MNHEY and CDR2 SVGAGI come from the germline V gene. After removal of 8 bases from V and 2 bases from J, the junction contained 3 bases not matched to a gene. The CDR3 extends over 14 amino acids. The CDR3 loop is CASGGLAVTDTQYF. CDR3 nucleotide sequence: TGTGCCAGCGGGGGACTAGCGGTCACAGATACGCAGTATTTT.

V gene TRBV6-1 combines with J gene TRBJ2-5; possible D gene TRBD2, 6 bases. Trimming left V 3 bases short and J 5 bases short, with 16 bases between. This CDR3 has 15 residues. Germline V gene lookup returns CDR1 MNHNS and CDR2 SASEGT. The CDR3 is CASSDGSWGRETQYF. CDR3 DNA sequence: TGTGCCAGCAGTGACGGGAGTTGGGGTCGGGAGACCCAGTACTTC.

The V gene is TRBV18, the J gene TRBJ1-1; D perhaps matches TRBD1 (5 bases). The CDR3 is made up of 17 amino acids. The germline V gene has CDR1 KGHSH and CDR2 LQKENI. Trimming left V 0 bases short and J 1 base short, with 15 bases between. CDR3 in DNA: TGTGCCAGCTCACCACCTACGGGGCTGGGATGGAACACTGAAGCTTTCTTT. Its translation is CASSPPTGLGWNTEAFF.

The table lists this clone with many counts. The chain carries TRBV30 and TRBJ1-3; no clear D. Trimming took off 8 bases at V and 0 bases at J, with 11 bases between the two ends. CDR3 length: 13 residues. Germline V gene lookup returns CDR1 GTSNPN and CDR2 SVGIG (reference sequence). CDR3 region: CALMRNSGNTIYF. The CDR3 DNA sequence: TGTGCCCTTATGAGGAACTCTGGAAACACCATATATTTT.

This clone was seen a single time. This sequence joins TRBV6-5 and TRBJ1-1; D is undetermined. Per germline, CDR1 MNHEY and CDR2 SVGAGI. This CDR3 is built from 13 residues. V dropped 5 bases and J dropped 1 base, with 8 bases sitting between them. CDR3 sequence: CASSPPGNTEAFF. The CDR3 DNA follows: TGTGCCAGCAGTCCTCCAGGGAACACTGAAGCTTTCTTT.

The chain employs TRBV6-5 and TRBJ1-4; D might be TRBD1 (5 bases). CDR1 and CDR2 from the germline V gene are MNHEY and SVGAGI. Trimming stripped 2 bases from V and 3 bases from J, with 13 bases between. The CDR3 covers 16 residues. CDR3 in amino acids: CASSYGTFLPNEKLFF. The CDR3 region has the DNA TGTGCCAGCAGTTACGGGACCTTTCTACCTAATGAAAAACTGTTTTTT.

This chain uses TRBV14 with TRBJ2-3; maybe TRBD1 (6 bases). The V and J ends lost 0 bases and 6 bases respectively, with 13 bases between them. Germline V CDR1 and CDR2: SGHDN, FVKESK. The CDR3 is 15 amino acids. The CDR3 DNA follows: TGTGCCAGCAGCCAAGAGGGGCAGGGGACCGATACGCAGTATTTT. Translating it yields CASSQEGQGTDTQYF.

The chain employs TRBV9 and TRBJ2-1; weak D call: TRBD2 (5 bases). The CDR3 runs 18 residues. Trimming shortened V by 2 bases and J by 2 bases, and 20 bases separated the two germline ends. Germline V lookup: CDR1 SGDLS, CDR2 YYNGEE. The CDR3 sequence is CASSVSGRRMGPYNEQFF. As DNA, the CDR3 is TGTGCCAGCAGCGTGTCGGGTCGGAGGATGGGCCCCTACAATGAGCAGTTCTTC.

The chain is built from TRBV7-3 and TRBJ2-1; D is possibly TRBD1 or TRBD2 (5 bases each). CDR3 length: 14 residues. V gave up 1 base and J gave up 9 bases, with 13 bases separating them. The germline V gene encodes CDR1 SGHTA and CDR2 FQGTGA. The CDR3 coding sequence is TGTGCCAGCAGCTTAAGTGGGGGAGTGAGTGAGCAGTTCTTC. Translated: CASSLSGGVSEQFF.

V gene TRBV2 combines with J gene TRBJ2-5; no definite D call. The J call is doubtful: the DNA matches TRBJ2-7 better. The CDR3 loop spans 13 amino acids. CDR1 and CDR2 (germline): SNHLY, FYNNEI. This chain's CDR3 is CASSGDRSYEQYF. CDR3 sequence (DNA): TGTGCCAGCAGTGGGGATCGGTCCTACGAGCAGTACTTC.

V is TRBV5-4 and J is TRBJ2-3, with D perhaps TRBD1 (7 bases). The germline V and J ends were trimmed by 5 bases and 2 bases, with 12 bases remaining between them. CDR1 is SGHNT and CDR2 is YYREEE in the germline V gene (reference sequence). The length of the CDR3 is 14 residues. In DNA form, the CDR3 reads TGTGCCAGCAGGCGGGACAGATCCACAGATACGCAGTATTTT. Translation: CASRRDRSTDTQYF. The entire variable domain, with the rest obtained from reference TRBV5-4 and TRBJ2-3, is as follows: ETGVTQSPTHLIKTRGQQVTLRCSSQSGHNTVSWYQQALGQGPQFIFQYYREEENGRGNFPPRFSGLQFPNYSSELNVNALELDDSALYLCASRRDRSTDTQYFGPGTRLTVL.

The genes are TRBV13 and TRBJ2-7; TRBD1 agrees at 9 bases. Looked up from germline, CDR1 is PRHDT and CDR2 is FYEKMQ (reference sequence). V lost 1 base, J lost 3 bases, and 7 bases stayed unmatched. This CDR3 region has 16 residues. CDR3: CASSLDGGTGLYEQYF. CDR3 bases: TGTGCCAGCAGCTTAGACGGGGGGACAGGGCTCTACGAGCAGTACTTC.

This chain connects TRBV7-8 to TRBJ2-5; no firm D call. V was shortened by 1 base and J by 3 bases, with 12 bases between the two germline ends. The CDR3 contains 15 residues. Germline lookup yields CDR1 SGHVS and CDR2 FQNEAQ. DNA of the CDR3: TGTGCCAGCAGCTTAGGGTCGGCTAGAAAAGAGACCCAGTACTTC. This codes for CASSLGSARKETQYF.

The chain employs TRBV29-1 and TRBJ1-2, with 8 bases lining up with TRBD1. CDR1 is SQVTM, CDR2 ANQGSEA, per germline. This CDR3 has 16 amino acids. Trimming removed 3 bases from V and 4 bases from J; junction bases left unmatched: 13. In DNA, the CDR3 is TGCAGCGTTGATAGACCCGAAGGACAGGGCACCTATGGCTACACCTTC. Protein sequence: CSVDRPEGQGTYGYTF.

CDR3 in amino acids: CASSNGLRETQYF. Here the CDR3 DNA reads TGTGCCAGTAGTAACGGGCTACGAGAGACCCAGTACTTC. The rearrangement links TRBV19 to TRBJ2-5; D call uncertain. Germline CDR1 and CDR2: LNHDA and SQIVND (reference sequence). The V end was cut by 4 bases, the J end by 4 bases, with 10 bases between. CDR3 length: 13 amino acids.

J is TRBJ2-6 and V is TRBV10-3; perhaps TRBD1 as D (6 bases). Germline assignment: CDR1 ENHRY and CDR2 SYGVKD. This CDR3 is 19 amino acids long. The ends were cut back, 3 bases at V and 2 bases at J, with 20 bases in the middle. The CDR3 sequence: CAISDYRDTGPAGANVLTF. The CDR3 coding sequence is TGTGCCATCAGTGATTACCGGGACACGGGTCCTGCTGGGGCCAACGTCCTGACTTTC.

CDR3 coding DNA: TGTGCCAGCAGTTCTGTCTCAGGCAGGGGCATTTCACCCCTCCACTTT. This translates into CASSSVSGRGISPLHF. J is TRBJ1-6 and V is TRBV6-5; TRBD1 is a possible D gene (6 bases). In germline, CDR1 is MNHEY, CDR2 SVGAGI. Trimming removed 4 bases from V and 9 bases from J, with 19 bases in between. CDR3 length: 16 residues.

The J gene is TRBJ2-1, the V gene TRBV7-6; D is unresolved. The CDR3 spans 14 residues. Per the germline V gene, CDR1 is SGHVS and CDR2 is FNYEAQ. Deletions cut 2 bases from V and 7 bases from J, with 12 bases between. CDR3 sequence: CASSLKVALNEQFF. DNA of the CDR3: TGTGCCAGCAGCTTAAAGGTGGCGCTGAATGAGCAGTTCTTC.

V and J are TRBV18 and TRBJ2-3; D uncertain. The CDR3 is made up of 12 amino acids. Trimming cost V 3 bases and J 4 bases, with 5 bases left between them. The germline CDR1 and CDR2 sequences are KGHSH and LQKENI. This CDR3 reads CASSPGSDTQYF. The CDR3 coding sequence is TGTGCCAGCTCACCGGGGTCAGATACGCAGTATTTT. The whole variable domain, filled in from reference TRBV18 and TRBJ2-3, reads NAGVMQNPRHLVRRRGQEARLRCSPMKGHSHVYWYRQLPEEGLKFMVYLQKENIIDESGMPKERFSAEFPKEGPSILRIQQVVRGDSAAYFCASSPGSDTQYFGPGTRLTVL.

Regarding this clone: A read error may produce the germline difference seen at one junction end. Other DNA variants within this sample encode the same CDR3. CDR3 amino acids: CASSLVVNTEAFF. The CDR3 DNA sequence: TGTGCCAGCAGTTTAGTCGTTAACACTGAAGCTTTCTTT. The chain is built from TRBV7-9 and TRBJ1-1; D is ambiguous. Germline CDR1 and CDR2: SEHNR and FQNEAQ (reference sequence). The CDR3 runs to 13 residues.

The rearrangement uses TRBV18 and TRBJ1-2, with a tentative D call TRBD1 (5 bases). Deletions cut 3 bases from V and 6 bases from J, with 17 bases between. CDR1 and CDR2 from the germline V gene are KGHSH and LQKENI. The CDR3 consists of 15 residues. The CDR3 reads CASSPVIVGENGYTF. CDR3 nucleotide sequence: TGTGCCAGCTCACCCGTTATCGTAGGGGAGAATGGCTACACCTTC.